This TCR beta chain is from a study of CD8+CD57+ T cells in acquired aplastic anemia. Template material for TCR beta VDJ and CDR3 profiling consisted of genomic DNA. TCRdb passed the reads through MiXCR, listing each CDR3 protein once. The sample includes around 290,000 distinct CDR3 sequences, roughly 59% of them seen just once. Per germline, CDR1 MGHDK and CDR2 SYGVNS. This CDR3 contains 15 residues. V lost 3 bases to trimming and J lost 6 bases, with 15 bases between them. Whoever was chosen for sequencing had shown CD8+CD57+ cell expansion by flow cytometry. This clonotype was seen repeatedly, ten times or more.

The sample comprised sorted CD4+, CD8+, or CD8+CD57+ T cells (not recorded which) from PBMCs. The receptor was derived from a human donor with aplastic anemia. The rearrangement uses TRBV25-1 and TRBJ2-1; weak D call: TRBD2 (5 bases). CDR3 nucleotides: TGTGCCAGCAGTGACCCCCGGTCTAGCTTCAATGAGCAGTTCTTC. Protein: CASSDPRSSFNEQFF.